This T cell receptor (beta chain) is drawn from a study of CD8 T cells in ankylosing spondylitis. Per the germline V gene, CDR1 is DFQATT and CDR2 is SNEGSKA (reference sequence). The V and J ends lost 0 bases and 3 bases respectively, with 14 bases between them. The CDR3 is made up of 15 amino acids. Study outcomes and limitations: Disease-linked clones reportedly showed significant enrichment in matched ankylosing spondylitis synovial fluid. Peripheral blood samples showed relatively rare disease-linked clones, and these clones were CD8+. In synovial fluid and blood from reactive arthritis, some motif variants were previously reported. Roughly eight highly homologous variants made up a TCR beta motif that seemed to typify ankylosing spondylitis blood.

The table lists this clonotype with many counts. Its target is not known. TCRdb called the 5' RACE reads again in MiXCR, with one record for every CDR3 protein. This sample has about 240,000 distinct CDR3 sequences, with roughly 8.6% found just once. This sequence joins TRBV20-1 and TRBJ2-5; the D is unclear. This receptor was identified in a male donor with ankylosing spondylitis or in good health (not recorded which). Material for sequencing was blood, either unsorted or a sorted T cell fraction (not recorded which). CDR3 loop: CSARDVHPEKETQYF. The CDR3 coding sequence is TGCAGTGCTAGAGATGTTCACCCGGAGAAAGAGACCCAGTACTTC.